This T cell receptor (beta chain) was identified during a study of cytomegalovirus exposure and HLA in healthy donors. Findings and limits, study-wide: In vitro checks showed that a few CMV-associated chains really do target CMV antigens. About 150 TCR beta chains were listed as cytomegalovirus-associated. Rarity held for most TCR sequences, but there were some public TCRs that occurred in many donors.

Remarks on this clone: Its antigen remains unknown.

TCRdb keeps only in-frame clones here, not all; method: immunoSEQ multiplex PCR. The sample contains some 60,000 clones, 90% to 95% of which appear only once. Donors came from a validation cohort of approximately 110 subjects, distinct from the first 666-subject cohort. CDR1 SGHRS and CDR2 YFSETQ come from the germline V gene. Trimming left V 4 bases short and J 4 bases short, with 11 bases between. The CDR3 loop spans 14 amino acids. The sample consisted of PBMCs. The chain carries TRBV5-1 and TRBJ1-4, with D possibly TRBD1 on 6 matching bases. The TCR comes from a man aged 18 to 30 in good health and CMV-seropositive. CDR3 sequence reads: CASSPTGLNEKLFF. CDR3 bases: TGCGCCAGCAGCCCGACAGGACTTAATGAAAAACTGTTTTTT.